This T cell receptor beta chain was observed in a study of CD8 T cells in Susac syndrome. Trimming took 0 bases from V and 5 from J; bases not matched to a gene: 6. CDR1 and CDR2 from the germline V gene are DFQATT and SNEGSKA (reference sequence). This CDR3 has 15 amino acids. Random-hexamer reverse transcription was applied to roughly 0.5 to 1 ug RNA. Amplification of TCR beta CDR3 used immunoSEQ multiplex PCR across 54 Vbeta and 13 Jbeta. Using its own MiXCR run on the immunoSEQ multiplex PCR reads, TCRdb lists one record per CDR3 protein. The sample has over 350,000 distinct CDR3 sequences; more than 80% are singletons.

The sequence derives from a human donor with multiple sclerosis. This chain connects TRBV20-1 to TRBJ2-7; 11 positions match TRBD2. What was sequenced was CD8+ T cells from PBMCs. Written as DNA, the CDR3 is TGCAGTGCTAGAGATTGGAAACTAGCGGGAGACGAGCAGTACTTC. Amino acids: CSARDWKLAGDEQYF.